This T cell receptor (beta chain) was profiled in a study of neurological immune-mediated disorders. Overall study findings and caveats: Phylogenetic grouping assigned the repertoires of 18 of 34 multiple sclerosis patients to a single cluster of related CDR3 sequences. This cluster may be a repertoire-level signature.

The study built unsorted libraries from 2 million PBMCs kept at -80 C. The CDR3 is 18 residues long. The trim removed 3 bases at V and 7 bases at J, leaving 16 bases unmatched. The germline V gene has CDR1 SGHRS and CDR2 YFSETQ. Synthesis of cDNA used 5'RACE (with 10-nucleotide random UMIs). TCRdb re-derived calls from the 5' RACE reads in MiXCR, one entry per CDR3 protein. The table includes around 94,000 distinct CDR3 sequences, roughly 4% detected once. In this sample, this clonotype turned up many times. Its antigen is unknown. The sequenced sample was PBMCs. The TCR sequence derives from a woman aged 18-29 years with multiple sclerosis. The chain carries TRBV5-1 and TRBJ1-4; TRBD1 matches at 9 bases. CDR3 loop: CASSSQGADVDGSEKLFF. The CDR3 DNA reads as TGCGCCAGCAGCTCACAGGGGGCGGACGTGGATGGGTCTGAAAAACTGTTTTTT. The full variable domain, rest sourced from reference TRBV5-1 and TRBJ1-4, is KAGVTQTPRYLIKTRGQQVTLSCSPISGHRSVSWYQQTPGQGLQFLFEYFSETQRNKGNFPGRFSGRQFSNSRSEMNVSTLELGDSALYLCASSSQGADVDGSEKLFFGSGTQLSVL.